Below, one T cell receptor (beta chain) is given with its context. Its target is not known. The CDR3 totals 15 residues. Germline V gene data show CDR1 as LNHNV and CDR2 as YYDKDF (reference sequence). The sample comes from a study of T cells expressing NK-cell markers. General observations from the study: Expanded NKG2C+ T cell clones had unclear HCMV specificity.

TCRdb reworked the 5' RACE reads into one entry per CDR3 protein, no DNA. This sample's clone table lists under 600,000 distinct CDR3 sequences. The sample was blood T cells: a sorted CD56 or NKG2C T cell subset, CD4+ or CD8+ T cells, or bulk PBMC T cells (not recorded which). The source is a woman in her fifties or sixties in good health. The rearrangement joins TRBV15 to TRBJ2-1. Here the CDR3 reads CATSRVALIYNEQFF. The variable domain in full, completed from reference TRBV15 and TRBJ2-1, reads DAMVIQNPRYQVTQFGKPVTLSCSQTLNHNVMYWYQQKSSQAPKLLFHYYDKDFNNEADTPDNFQSRRPNTSFCFLDIRSPGLGDTAMYLCATSRVALIYNEQFFGPGTRLTVL.